Below, 27 T cell receptor beta chains from the same sample are listed, as sequenced in a study of control samples from healthy donors and cancer patients. TCRdb's table, derived via immunoSEQ multiplex PCR, lists solely in-frame clones and lacks some. The table records tens of thousands of clones, about nine tenths of them present only once. Sequenced material: PBMCs. These receptors were collected from a man between 50 and 59 years old with head and neck cancer.

The chain combines TRBV5-4 with TRBJ2-2, with D tentatively TRBD1 (6 bases). The germline V gene has CDR1 SGHNT and CDR2 YYREEE (reference sequence). The germline V and J ends were trimmed by 4 bases and 5 bases, with 9 bases remaining between them. This CDR3 is 13 amino acids long. CDR3 in DNA: TGTGCCAGCAGCGGGGGCGTAACCGGGGAGCTGTTTTTT. Its translation is CASSGGVTGELFF.

In DNA, the CDR3 is TGTGCCAGCAGCCTCCGGGAGACCCAGTACTTC. This translates into CASSLRETQYF. The rearrangement uses TRBV14 and TRBJ2-5, with D hard to call. Trimming shortened V by 4 bases and J by 5 bases, and 5 bases separated the two germline ends. CDR3 length: 11 amino acids. The germline gives CDR1 SGHDN, CDR2 FVKESK.

The V call is TRBV11-2, the J call TRBJ2-1, with 7 bases that match TRBD2. Germline CDR1 reads SGHAT; CDR2 reads FQNNGV. Trimming took 5 bases from V and 9 from J; bases not matched to a gene: 16. This CDR3 spans 16 amino acids. CDR3 nucleotide sequence: TGTGCCAGCAGCCGAATAGCCGGCGGGACTAATGTTGAGCAGTTCTTC. The encoded protein is CASSRIAGGTNVEQFF.

This chain links TRBV6-6 with TRBJ1-5; D unresolved. This CDR3 spans 14 amino acids. The ends were cut back, 5 bases at V and 2 bases at J, with 10 bases in the middle. Germline CDR1 MNHNY, CDR2 SVGAGI (reference sequence). The CDR3 DNA sequence: TGTGCCAGCAGTGGCGGGCCCGGCAATCAGCCCCAGCATTTT. It yields the protein CASSGGPGNQPQHF.

The chain is built from TRBV7-9 and TRBJ2-2; D gene uncertain. Germline CDR1 reads SEHNR; CDR2 reads FQNEAQ (reference sequence). The CDR3 has 11 residues. With 8 bases removed from V and 7 bases from J, the gap between germline ends came to 8 bases. CDR3 sequence: CASPGVGELFF. In nucleotides, the CDR3 is TGTGCCAGCCCCGGTGTCGGGGAGCTGTTTTTT.

Worth noting for this clone: This specimen includes other DNA sequences encoding the same CDR3. This chain links TRBV21-1 with TRBJ2-7; TRBD1 is the table's D call, not checked against the DNA. TRBV21-1 is a listed pseudogene. The CDR3 consists of 15 residues. In DNA, the CDR3 is TGTGCCAGCAGCGACGGGACAGGGTACGCCTACGAGCAGTACTTC. This codes for CASSDGTGYAYEQYF.

J is TRBJ2-3 and V is TRBV10-3; D is perhaps TRBD2 (6 bases). Germline-derived CDR1 and CDR2 are ENHRY and SYGVKD. The CDR3 runs to 16 residues. Between the trimmed V and J ends, which lost 0 bases and 2 bases, there was a span of 12 bases. This CDR3 reads CAISESVGGFTDTQYF. The CDR3, as DNA: TGTGCCATCAGTGAGTCGGTGGGAGGATTCACAGATACGCAGTATTTT.

This chain joins TRBV5-6 and TRBJ1-3; D is uncertain. The CDR3 contains 13 residues. The germline CDR1 and CDR2 sequences are SGHDT and YYEEEE. Trimming removed 0 bases at V and 3 bases at J, with 4 bases between. In nucleotides, the CDR3 is TGTGCCAGCAGCTTGGTGGTTGGAAACACCATATATTTT. Protein product: CASSLVVGNTIYF.

The gene calls are TRBV28 and TRBJ1-1; the match to TRBD1 covers 7 bases. Trimming cost V 5 bases and J 3 bases; bases outside gene matches: 12. The CDR3 totals 16 residues. Germline lookup yields CDR1 MDHEN and CDR2 SYDVKM. CDR3 in amino acids: CASSQPRQGSDTEAFF. The CDR3 DNA is TGTGCCAGCAGTCAGCCAAGACAGGGTTCGGACACTGAAGCTTTCTTT.

The sample holds a few counts of this clone. The V and J genes are TRBV27 and TRBJ2-5; maybe TRBD1 (6 bases). The ends were cut back, 1 base at V and 5 bases at J, with 11 bases in the middle. Germline V gene lookup returns CDR1 MNHEY and CDR2 SMNVEV (reference sequence). The CDR3 totals 14 residues. Written as DNA, the CDR3 is TGTGCCAGCAGTTTATGGGCAGGGGTTGAGACCCAGTACTTC. Translated, it gives CASSLWAGVETQYF.

This rearrangement joins TRBV28 to TRBJ2-7; 9 bases match TRBD2. The CDR3 loop spans 16 amino acids. The junction had 8 bases not matched to a gene; V was cut back by 3 bases and J by 2 bases. Germline-derived CDR1 and CDR2 are MDHEN and SYDVKM. The CDR3 sequence: CASSFHLAGLTYEQYF. The CDR3 DNA follows: TGTGCCAGCAGTTTCCATCTAGCGGGATTAACCTACGAGCAGTACTTC.

This clone appeared once. The chain carries TRBV29-1 and TRBJ2-5, with D perhaps TRBD1 (5 bases). The CDR3 sequence is 14 residues long. V dropped 3 bases and J dropped 1 base, with 12 bases sitting between them. CDR1 is SQVTM, CDR2 ANQGSEA, per germline. The CDR3 reads CSVDKPDSQETQYF. CDR3 nucleotide sequence: TGCAGCGTTGACAAACCTGACAGCCAAGAGACCCAGTACTTC.

This clone came up once. This chain uses TRBV7-8 with TRBJ1-1; possibly TRBD1 for D (5 bases). This CDR3 has 16 residues. The V gene lost 4 bases and the J gene lost 5 bases, with 20 bases spanning the gap. From germline, CDR1 is SGHVS and CDR2 FQNEAQ. This chain's CDR3 is CASSSPQTTRDTEAFF. The CDR3 DNA sequence: TGTGCCAGCAGCTCCCCTCAAACGACCAGGGATACTGAAGCTTTCTTT.

V and J are TRBV4-3 and TRBJ1-5; tentative D call: TRBD1 (5 bases). This CDR3 comprises 15 residues. Germline CDR1 reads LGHNA; CDR2 reads YSLEER. V gave up 0 bases and J gave up 6 bases, with 12 bases separating them. CDR3 residues: CASSQDSRVGQPQHF. In nucleotides, the CDR3 is TGCGCCAGCAGCCAAGATTCCAGGGTGGGTCAGCCCCAGCATTTT.

This chain links TRBV6-5 with TRBJ2-2, with TRBD2 matching over 8 bases. This CDR3 spans 15 amino acids. CDR1 MNHEY and CDR2 SVGAGI come from the germline V gene. The V segment lost 4 bases and the J segment 4 bases; nucleotides outside the gene matches: 5. CDR3 nucleotides: TGTGCCAGCAGTTCGGGGGGGCCGACCACCGGGGAGCTGTTTTTT. Translated, it gives CASSSGGPTTGELFF.

This clone appeared a single time. The gene calls are TRBV21-1 and TRBJ2-1; the table assigns TRBD1, which was not confirmed against the DNA. TRBV21-1 is deemed a pseudogene. The CDR3 is made up of 16 amino acids. The CDR3 sequence is CASSKRDRRKHNEQFF. The DNA of the CDR3 is TGTGCCAGCAGCAAACGGGACAGGAGAAAGCACAATGAGCAGTTCTTC.

The chain carries TRBV18 and TRBJ1-1; D is perhaps TRBD1 (5 bases). V lost 0 bases and J 1 base, leaving 12 bases between the germline ends. The CDR3 runs to 16 residues. From germline, CDR1 is KGHSH and CDR2 LQKENI. This CDR3 is CASSPPNRDGNTEAFF. The DNA for the CDR3 is TGTGCCAGCTCACCACCGAACCGGGACGGGAACACTGAAGCTTTCTTT.

V usage is TRBV7-2 and J usage is TRBJ2-5; TRBD1 aligns across 7 bases. The CDR3 sequence is 15 residues long. J was trimmed by 2 bases and V by 6 bases; bases with no gene match: 9. The germline V gene has CDR1 SGHTA and CDR2 FQGNSA. CDR3 nucleotides: TGTGCCAGCAGTCAAGGGGACAGTATTCAAGAGACCCAGTACTTC. This gives the protein CASSQGDSIQETQYF.

In its sample, this clone was seen once. The same CDR3 also results from other DNA sequences found in this sample. V is TRBV5-1 and J is TRBJ2-7, with no clear D. In germline, CDR1 is SGHRS, CDR2 YFSETQ. CDR3 size: 11 residues. V dropped 2 bases and J dropped 5 bases, with 5 bases sitting between them. CDR3 DNA: TGCGCCAGCAGCTTTGGGGACGAGCAGTACTTC. Translation gives CASSFGDEQYF.

The CDR3 DNA reads TGTGCCAGCAGCCGACAGGGGGGGAAGAACGGCTACACCTTC. It translates to CASSRQGGKNGYTF. The chain recombines TRBV6-5 with TRBJ1-2; 9 bases map to TRBD1. The CDR3 sequence is 14 residues long. J lost 8 bases, V lost 6 bases, and 10 bases had no gene match. CDR1 MNHEY and CDR2 SVGAGI come from the germline V gene.

The chain employs TRBV5-6 and TRBJ1-3; D not resolved. The CDR3 sequence is 15 residues long. The germline CDR1 and CDR2 sequences are SGHDT and YYEEEE. V was clipped by 0 bases and J by 0 bases, with 7 bases between them. The chain's CDR3 is CASSLGASSGNTIYF. The CDR3 DNA is TGTGCCAGCAGCTTGGGAGCAAGCTCTGGAAACACCATATATTTT.

The chain recombines TRBV9 with TRBJ2-2; possibly TRBD1 for D (5 bases). Trimming took 2 bases from V and 2 from J, leaving 10 bases between them. The germline CDR1 and CDR2 sequences are SGDLS and YYNGEE. The length of the CDR3 is 15 residues. The CDR3 spells CASSVQGFNTGELFF. The CDR3 nucleotides are TGTGCCAGCAGCGTTCAGGGATTTAACACCGGGGAGCTGTTTTTT.

This clone is termed medium-sized. The chain couples TRBV4-1 to TRBJ2-7; D remains unclear. Germline V gene data show CDR1 as MGHRA and CDR2 as YSYEKL. Trimming shortened V by 0 bases and J by 0 bases, and 12 bases separated the two germline ends. CDR3 size: 16 residues. The CDR3 DNA is TGCGCCAGCAGCCAAGAGCGGTACGGTATCTCCTACGAGCAGTACTTC. Translated, it gives CASSQERYGISYEQYF.

The chain combines TRBV12-2 with TRBJ1-2. TRBV12-2 is recorded as a pseudogene. This CDR3 is built from 15 residues. The DNA of the CDR3 is TGTGCAAGTCGCCTTCGACAAAGGGTTAACTATGGCTACACCTTC. Translating it yields CASRLRQRVNYGYTF.

CDR3 in DNA: TGCGCCAGCAGCTCAGGACTAGCGGGAGCCAATGAGCAGTTCTTC. Its translation is CASSSGLAGANEQFF. The J gene is TRBJ2-1, the V gene TRBV5-1; 13 bases agree with TRBD2. Germline CDR1 and CDR2: SGHRS and YFSETQ. CDR3 size: 15 residues. Losses at the gene ends were 3 bases for V and 6 bases for J; bases not matched to a gene: 3.

The chain carries TRBV4-1 and TRBJ1-5; D is unclear. The CDR3 has 15 amino acids. V lost 0 bases to trimming and J lost 5 bases, with 11 bases between them. Per germline, CDR1 MGHRA and CDR2 YSYEKL. The CDR3 sequence is CASSQDGLKDQPQHF. In DNA form, the CDR3 reads TGCGCCAGCAGCCAAGATGGTTTGAAGGATCAGCCCCAGCATTTT.

The chain joins TRBV19 to TRBJ1-5, with TRBD1 identical over 7 bases. There are 13 residues in the CDR3. CDR1 is LNHDA, CDR2 SQIVND, per germline (reference sequence). The ends lost 5 bases at V and 5 bases at J; junction bases unmatched: 3. The CDR3: CASSLTGYQPQHF. CDR3 nucleotide sequence: TGTGCCAGTAGTCTGACAGGGTATCAGCCCCAGCATTTT.